Described below is a single T cell receptor (beta chain) sequence and its context. These data come from a study of blood T cell repertoires in COVID-19. Study summary: COVID-19 samples from acute and convalescent phases originated in the United States, Italy and Spain. PBMCs, B-cell-depleted T cells, or T cells provided the cDNA or gDNA that made up the material.

Per the study methods: Using reference gene primer amplification, nucleated cell counts were estimated. Generated by immunoSEQ multiplex PCR, the TCRdb table keeps only in-frame clones and is missing some. D and trimming come from the DNA, and the V and J calls and clone size come from that table. The table has 150,000 to 200,000 clones, approximately 90% seen once. The ends were cut back, 0 bases at V and 9 bases at J, with 13 bases in the middle. Germline V gene data show CDR1 as SGHTS and CDR2 as YDEGEE. The length of the CDR3 is 15 residues. Sequencing was performed on peripheral blood. The V call is TRBV5-8, the J call TRBJ1-6, with D possibly matching TRBD1 (6 bases). This TCR came from a man aged 65-85 years with active or convalescent COVID-19. CDR3 residues: CASSLGEGDSSPLHF. CDR3 DNA: TGTGCCAGCAGCTTGGGAGAGGGGGATAGTTCACCCCTCCACTTT.